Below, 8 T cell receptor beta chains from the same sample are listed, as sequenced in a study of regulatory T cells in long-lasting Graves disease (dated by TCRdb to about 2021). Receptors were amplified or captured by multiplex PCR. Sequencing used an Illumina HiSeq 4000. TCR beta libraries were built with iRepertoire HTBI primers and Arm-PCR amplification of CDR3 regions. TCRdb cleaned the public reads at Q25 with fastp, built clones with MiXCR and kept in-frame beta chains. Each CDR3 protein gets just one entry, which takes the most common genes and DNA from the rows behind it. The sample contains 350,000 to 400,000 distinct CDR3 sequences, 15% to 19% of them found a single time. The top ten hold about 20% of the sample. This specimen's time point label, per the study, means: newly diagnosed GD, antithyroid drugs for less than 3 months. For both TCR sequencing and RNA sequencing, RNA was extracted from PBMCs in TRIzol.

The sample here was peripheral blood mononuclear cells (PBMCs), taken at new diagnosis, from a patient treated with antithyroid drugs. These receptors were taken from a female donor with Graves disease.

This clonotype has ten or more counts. This CDR3 is CASSQDRGPRDGYTF. The CDR3 DNA sequence: TGTGCCAGCAGCCAAGACAGGGGACCCAGGGATGGCTACACCTTC. The genes are TRBV14 and TRBJ1-2, with a tentative D call TRBD1 (6 bases). The CDR3 is 15 amino acids. Germline V gene sequence: CDR1 SGHDN, CDR2 FVKESK. Trimming took 0 bases from V and 6 from J, leaving 14 bases between them.

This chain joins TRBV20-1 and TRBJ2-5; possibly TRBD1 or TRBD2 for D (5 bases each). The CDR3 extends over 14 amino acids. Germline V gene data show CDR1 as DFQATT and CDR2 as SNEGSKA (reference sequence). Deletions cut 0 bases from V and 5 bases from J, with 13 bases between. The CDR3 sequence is CSARDERTYETQYF. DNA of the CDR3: TGCAGTGCTAGAGACGAGCGGACATACGAGACCCAGTACTTC.

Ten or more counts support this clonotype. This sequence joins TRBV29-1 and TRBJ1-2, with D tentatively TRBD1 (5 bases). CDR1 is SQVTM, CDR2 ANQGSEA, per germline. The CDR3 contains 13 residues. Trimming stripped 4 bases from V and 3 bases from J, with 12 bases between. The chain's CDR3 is CSVVRERDYGYTF. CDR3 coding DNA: TGCAGCGTTGTCAGGGAGAGGGACTATGGCTACACCTTC. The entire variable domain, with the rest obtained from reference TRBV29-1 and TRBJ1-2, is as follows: SAVISQKPSRDICQRGTSLTIQCQVDSQVTMMFWYRQQPGQSLTLIATANQGSEATYESGFVIDKFPISRPNLTFSTLTVSNMSPEDSSIYLCSVVRERDYGYTFGSGTRLTVV.

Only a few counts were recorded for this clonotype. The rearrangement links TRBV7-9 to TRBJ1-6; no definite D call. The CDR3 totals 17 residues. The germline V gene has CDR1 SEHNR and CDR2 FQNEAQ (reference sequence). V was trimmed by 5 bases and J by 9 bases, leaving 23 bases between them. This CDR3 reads CASSPTGSQEEASPLHF. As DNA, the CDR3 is TGTGCCAGCAGCCCCACGGGGAGTCAGGAGGAGGCTTCACCCCTCCACTTT.

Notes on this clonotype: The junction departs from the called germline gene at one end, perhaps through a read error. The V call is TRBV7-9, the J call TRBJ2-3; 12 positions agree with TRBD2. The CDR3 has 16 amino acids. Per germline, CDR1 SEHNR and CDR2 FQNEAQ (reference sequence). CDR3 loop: CVSSSRLAGVGDTQYF. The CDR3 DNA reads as TGTGTCAGCAGCTCCCGACTAGCGGGAGTGGGTGATACGCAGTATTTT.

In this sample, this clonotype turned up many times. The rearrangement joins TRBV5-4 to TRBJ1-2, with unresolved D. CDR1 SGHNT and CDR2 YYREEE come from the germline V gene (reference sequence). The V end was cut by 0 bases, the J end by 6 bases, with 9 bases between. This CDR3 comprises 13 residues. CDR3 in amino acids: CASSLGGVDGYTF. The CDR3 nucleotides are TGTGCCAGCAGCTTGGGTGGGGTGGATGGCTACACCTTC.

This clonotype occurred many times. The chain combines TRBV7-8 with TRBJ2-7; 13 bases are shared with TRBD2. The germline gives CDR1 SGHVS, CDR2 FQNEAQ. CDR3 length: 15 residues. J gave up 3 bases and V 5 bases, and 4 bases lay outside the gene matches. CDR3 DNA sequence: TGTGCCAGCAGCGTAAGACTAGCGGGAGGCTACGAGCAGTACTTC. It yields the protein CASSVRLAGGYEQYF. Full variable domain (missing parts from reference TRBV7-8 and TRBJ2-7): GAGVSQSPRYKVAKRGQDVALRCDPISGHVSLFWYQQALGQGPEFLTYFQNEAQLDKSGLPSDRFFAERPEGSVSTLKIQRTQQEDSAVYLCASSVRLAGGYEQYFGPGTRLTVT.

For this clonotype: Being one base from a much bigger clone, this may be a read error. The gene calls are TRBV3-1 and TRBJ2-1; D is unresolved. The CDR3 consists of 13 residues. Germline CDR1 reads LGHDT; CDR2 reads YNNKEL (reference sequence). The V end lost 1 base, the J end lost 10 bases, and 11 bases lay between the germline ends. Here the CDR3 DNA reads TGTGCCAGCAGCCAAGGGACCCCCGCGGAGCAGTTCTTC. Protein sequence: CASSQGTPAEQFF.